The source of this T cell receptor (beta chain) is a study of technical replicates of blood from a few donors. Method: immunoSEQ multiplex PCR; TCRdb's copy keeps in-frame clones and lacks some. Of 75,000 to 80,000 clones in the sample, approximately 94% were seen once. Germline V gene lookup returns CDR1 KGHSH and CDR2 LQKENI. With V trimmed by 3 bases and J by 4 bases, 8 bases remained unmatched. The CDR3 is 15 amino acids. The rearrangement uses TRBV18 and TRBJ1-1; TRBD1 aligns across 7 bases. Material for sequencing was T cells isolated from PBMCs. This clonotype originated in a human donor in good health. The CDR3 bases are TGTGCCAGCTCACCGATGACAGGGATAGGCACTGAAGCTTTCTTT. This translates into CASSPMTGIGTEAFF.